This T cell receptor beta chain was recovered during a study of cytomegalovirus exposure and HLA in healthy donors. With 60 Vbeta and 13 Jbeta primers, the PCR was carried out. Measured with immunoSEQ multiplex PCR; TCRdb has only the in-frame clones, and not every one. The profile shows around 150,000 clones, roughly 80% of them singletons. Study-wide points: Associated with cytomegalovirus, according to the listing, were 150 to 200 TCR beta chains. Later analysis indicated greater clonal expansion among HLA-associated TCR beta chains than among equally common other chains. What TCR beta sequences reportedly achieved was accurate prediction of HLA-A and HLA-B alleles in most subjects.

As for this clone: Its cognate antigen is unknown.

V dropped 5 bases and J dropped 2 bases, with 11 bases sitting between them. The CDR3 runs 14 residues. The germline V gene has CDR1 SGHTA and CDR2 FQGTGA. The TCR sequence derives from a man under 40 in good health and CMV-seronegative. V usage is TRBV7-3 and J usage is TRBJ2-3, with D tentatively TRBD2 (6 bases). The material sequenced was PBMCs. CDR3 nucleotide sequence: TGTGCCAGCAGCGCTACTAGCCCCACAGATACGCAGTATTTT. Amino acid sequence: CASSATSPTDTQYF. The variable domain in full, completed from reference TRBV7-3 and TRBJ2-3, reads GAGVSQTPSNKVTEKGKYVELRCDPISGHTALYWYRQSLGQGPEFLIYFQGTGAADDSGLPNDRFFAVRPEGSVSTLKIQRTERGDSAVYLCASSATSPTDTQYFGPGTRLTVL.